The 32 T cell receptor beta chains presented below share a single source sample, sequenced in a study of CD8+ T cells in alopecia areata. cDNA reverse transcribed from extracted RNA served as the sequencing template. Some clones are missing from TCRdb's copy, which holds only in-frame ones; the method was immunoSEQ multiplex PCR. The top ten hold around 9.1% of the sample, which has some 180,000 clones, about 51% seen once. Indicated treatment: oral pan-JAK inhibitor, 5-10 mg twice daily. The sequencing here drew on CD8+ T cells sorted from blood, taken at approximately week 51, from a patient treated with tofacitinib. The receptors were sampled from a human donor with alopecia areata.

This chain joins TRBV20-1 and TRBJ2-3; D is ambiguous. Between the trimmed V and J ends, which lost 5 bases and 2 bases, there was a span of 2 bases. Germline CDR1 and CDR2: DFQATT and SNEGSKA (reference sequence). The CDR3 spans 10 residues. Written as DNA, the CDR3 is TGCAGTGCTTTCACAGATACGCAGTATTTT. Translated: CSAFTDTQYF.

The chain links TRBV4-1 to TRBJ2-5; 7 bases are shared with TRBD2. The CDR3 contains 17 residues. After removal of 0 bases from V and 5 bases from J, the junction contained 12 bases not matched to a gene. Germline CDR1 MGHRA, CDR2 YSYEKL. The CDR3 protein is CASSQDRDYSSGETQYF. The CDR3 bases are TGCGCCAGCAGCCAAGATCGGGACTATTCTTCAGGGGAGACCCAGTACTTC.

The chain employs TRBV27 and TRBJ2-7, with D perhaps TRBD1 (5 bases). V lost 5 bases and J 0 bases, leaving 17 bases between the germline ends. The CDR3 has 16 amino acids. CDR1 and CDR2 from the germline V gene are MNHEY and SMNVEV (reference sequence). The CDR3 loop reads CASSPSSGLLSYEQYF. As DNA, the CDR3 is TGTGCCAGCAGTCCGTCTTCAGGGCTCCTCTCCTACGAGCAGTACTTC.

The J gene is TRBJ2-7, the V gene TRBV13, with no clear D. Germline V gives CDR1 PRHDT, CDR2 FYEKMQ (reference sequence). V dropped 4 bases and J dropped 1 base, with 8 bases sitting between them. This CDR3 spans 13 amino acids. The CDR3 spells CASSSGPSYEQYF. Here the CDR3 DNA reads TGTGCCAGCAGCTCCGGGCCTTCCTACGAGCAGTACTTC. The full variable domain, completed using reference TRBV13 and TRBJ2-7, is AAGVIQSPRHLIKEKRETATLKCYPIPRHDTVYWYQQGPGQDPQFLISFYEKMQSDKGSIPDRFSAQQFSDYHSELNMSSLELGDSALYFCASSSGPSYEQYFGPGTRLTVT.

This chain uses TRBV9 with TRBJ2-2; D call uncertain. The CDR3 totals 12 residues. Germline-derived CDR1 and CDR2 are SGDLS and YYNGEE. The V end lost 2 bases, the J end lost 6 bases, and 5 bases lay between the germline ends. The CDR3 DNA is TGTGCCAGCAGCGTGTCTTCCGGGGAGCTGTTTTTT. Translating it yields CASSVSSGELFF. Supplemented by reference TRBV9 and TRBJ2-2, the full variable domain reads DSGVTQTPKHLITATGQRVTLRCSPRSGDLSVYWYQQSLDQGLQFLIQYYNGEERAKGNILERFSAQQFPDLHSELNLSSLELGDSALYFCASSVSSGELFFGEGSRLTVL.

This clone appeared a few times. As DNA, the CDR3 is TGCGCCAGCAGCGGTCGGGGCACCGGGGAGCTGTTTTTT. Amino acids: CASSGRGTGELFF. J is TRBJ2-2 and V is TRBV4-3, with a weak D call TRBD2 (5 bases). The CDR3 contains 13 residues. Trimming took off 5 bases at V and 4 bases at J, with 8 bases between the two ends. Germline V CDR1 and CDR2: LGHNA, YSLEER.

The DNA of the CDR3 is TGCGCCAGCAGCCAAGCCCCAGGGGGTGCTTCACCCCTCCACTTT. Translated, it gives CASSQAPGGASPLHF. The chain combines TRBV4-1 with TRBJ1-6; 7 bases agree with TRBD1. The germline V gene has CDR1 MGHRA and CDR2 YSYEKL. With V trimmed by 1 base and J by 9 bases, 6 bases remained unmatched. The CDR3 is 15 residues long.

The rearrangement uses TRBV5-4 and TRBJ2-7, with 11 positions matching TRBD2. J gave up 3 bases and V 3 bases, and 5 bases lay outside the gene matches. The germline CDR1 and CDR2 sequences are SGHNT and YYREEE (reference sequence). The CDR3 covers 15 residues. In DNA, the CDR3 is TGTGCCAGCAGCTCGTTAGCGGGGGGGCTCTACGAGCAGTACTTC. Translated: CASSSLAGGLYEQYF. Filled out from reference TRBV5-4 and TRBJ2-7, the complete variable domain reads ETGVTQSPTHLIKTRGQQVTLRCSSQSGHNTVSWYQQALGQGPQFIFQYYREEENGRGNFPPRFSGLQFPNYSSELNVNALELDDSALYLCASSSLAGGLYEQYFGPGTRLTVT.

This clone was picked up a small number of times. The chain joins TRBV27 to TRBJ2-2; 8 nucleotides agree with TRBD1. Germline lookup yields CDR1 MNHEY and CDR2 SMNVEV (reference sequence). V was pared by 2 bases and J by 7 bases, with 9 bases of the junction left unmatched. This CDR3 is built from 16 residues. CDR3 DNA sequence: TGTGCCAGCAGTTTAGGCCAGGGGGCAGGGGACGGGGAGCTGTTTTTT. It yields the protein CASSLGQGAGDGELFF.

V is TRBV27 and J is TRBJ2-7; no reliable D call. The V end was cut by 5 bases, the J end by 5 bases, with 19 bases between. The germline CDR1 and CDR2 sequences are MNHEY and SMNVEV (reference sequence). There are 15 residues in the CDR3. CDR3 nucleotide sequence: TGTGCCAGCAGTCCCAGTCATCCGGTGAAGCACGAGCAGTACTTC. It translates to CASSPSHPVKHEQYF.

The chain couples TRBV27 to TRBJ2-7, with 7 bases identical to TRBD1. The junction had 12 bases not matched to a gene; V was cut back by 5 bases and J by 5 bases. Looked up from germline, CDR1 is MNHEY and CDR2 is SMNVEV (reference sequence). The CDR3 has 15 amino acids. The CDR3 loop is CASSPQGLPFDEQYF. In DNA form, the CDR3 reads TGTGCCAGCAGTCCACAGGGGCTTCCATTTGACGAGCAGTACTTC.

This clone was detected only a few times. The rearrangement joins TRBV5-6 to TRBJ1-2; no clear D gene. CDR3 length: 12 residues. V lost 0 bases and J lost 8, with 8 bases in between. Germline V gene data show CDR1 as SGHDT and CDR2 as YYEEEE. This chain's CDR3 is CASSLARRGYTF. CDR3 DNA sequence: TGTGCCAGCAGCTTGGCGCGACGGGGCTACACCTTC.

This chain connects TRBV6-5 to TRBJ1-2; weak D call: TRBD1 (6 bases). The CDR3 extends over 14 amino acids. The germline CDR1 and CDR2 sequences are MNHEY and SVGAGI. Trimming left V 6 bases short and J 5 bases short, with 16 bases between. The CDR3 coding sequence is TGTGCCAGCAGCCTACAGGGAATTGGGTATGGCTACACCTTC. Translating it yields CASSLQGIGYGYTF.

The chain has TRBV5-4 and TRBJ1-1; D is perhaps TRBD1 (6 bases). This CDR3 is 15 amino acids long. Germline V gives CDR1 SGHNT, CDR2 YYREEE (reference sequence). Trimming pared 0 bases from V and 3 bases from J, leaving 12 bases between. In DNA, the CDR3 is TGTGCCAGCAGCTTGGCGGTAGGGGGGTACACTGAAGCTTTCTTT. Translation: CASSLAVGGYTEAFF. Full variable domain (rest looked up from reference TRBV5-4 and TRBJ1-1): ETGVTQSPTHLIKTRGQQVTLRCSSQSGHNTVSWYQQALGQGPQFIFQYYREEENGRGNFPPRFSGLQFPNYSSELNVNALELDDSALYLCASSLAVGGYTEAFFGQGTRLTVV.

The J gene is TRBJ2-4, the V gene TRBV27; weak D call: TRBD2 (6 bases). Germline CDR1 is MNHEY and CDR2 is SMNVEV (reference sequence). V was pared by 0 bases and J by 3 bases, with 9 bases between. The CDR3 consists of 15 residues. DNA for the CDR3: TGTGCCAGCAGTTTATCGGGGGGAGGCAAAAACATTCAGTACTTC. Translated, it gives CASSLSGGGKNIQYF.

V and J are TRBV29-1 and TRBJ1-2; 11 bases match TRBD1. CDR1 SQVTM and CDR2 ANQGSEA come from the germline V gene. The V gene end was trimmed by 0 bases and the J gene end by 7 bases; junction bases not matched to a gene: 7. The CDR3 runs 15 residues. The chain's CDR3 is CSVEDKGQGVSGYTF. The DNA of the CDR3 is TGCAGCGTTGAAGATAAGGGACAGGGGGTGTCTGGCTACACCTTC.

This clone has only a few counts. The J gene is TRBJ1-5, the V gene TRBV5-6, with D tentatively TRBD1 (6 bases). The CDR3 spans 16 residues. V lost 4 bases and J 4 bases, leaving 18 bases between the germline ends. Germline V lookup: CDR1 SGHDT, CDR2 YYEEEE. The CDR3 DNA reads TGTGCCAGCAGCATGGGGGCCGGCGGGGGAAATCAGCCCCAGCATTTT. It yields the protein CASSMGAGGGNQPQHF.

This clone was observed a handful of times. The J gene is TRBJ2-3, the V gene TRBV6-1; D possibly corresponds to TRBD2 (6 bases). This CDR3 has 14 residues. The V gene lost 4 bases and the J gene lost 0 bases, with 8 bases spanning the gap. Germline loops: CDR1 MNHNS, CDR2 SASEGT. Here the CDR3 DNA reads TGTGCCAGCAGTGTAGCGGCTAGCACAGATACGCAGTATTTT. Translation gives CASSVAASTDTQYF.

The chain combines TRBV7-9 with TRBJ2-7; D is tentatively TRBD1 or TRBD2 (5 bases each). CDR1 is SEHNR, CDR2 FQNEAQ, per germline (reference sequence). Trimming cost V 2 bases and J 3 bases, with 14 bases left between them. The CDR3 runs to 15 residues. The CDR3 spells CASSLRDGTIYEQYF. CDR3 coding DNA: TGTGCCAGCAGCTTACGGGACGGAACCATCTACGAGCAGTACTTC.

J is TRBJ1-2 and V is TRBV27; tentative D call: TRBD1 (5 bases). The CDR3 length is 12 residues. V was trimmed by 8 bases and J by 8 bases, leaving 15 bases between them. Germline CDR1 and CDR2: MNHEY and SMNVEV (reference sequence). In nucleotides, the CDR3 is TGTGCCAGCGGGACGGTGGCCTTCGGCTACACCTTC. The encoded protein is CASGTVAFGYTF.

The rearrangement links TRBV19 to TRBJ2-2; a possible D gene is TRBD1 (6 bases). Trimming pared 9 bases from V and 1 base from J, leaving 9 bases between. This CDR3 has 13 amino acids. From germline, CDR1 is LNHDA and CDR2 SQIVND (reference sequence). In DNA, the CDR3 is TGTGCCAGCGAACAGGGGAACACCGGGGAGCTGTTTTTT. It specifies CASEQGNTGELFF.

The rearrangement links TRBV7-2 to TRBJ1-2; D perhaps matches TRBD1 (5 bases). This CDR3 comprises 15 residues. The V and J ends lost 5 bases and 2 bases respectively, with 15 bases between them. Germline CDR1 and CDR2: SGHTA and FQGNSA. The CDR3 loop reads CASSHQDKLNYGYTF. The DNA for the CDR3 is TGTGCCAGCAGCCACCAGGACAAGCTCAACTATGGCTACACCTTC.

The chain employs TRBV2 and TRBJ2-7; the D is unclear. CDR3 length: 15 residues. V was shortened by 3 bases and J by 4 bases, with 16 bases between the two germline ends. Germline V CDR1 and CDR2: SNHLY, FYNNEI. The CDR3 here is CASSEDGRTLYEQYF. CDR3 bases: TGTGCCAGCAGTGAGGACGGACGCACTTTATACGAGCAGTACTTC.

The rearrangement links TRBV2 to TRBJ2-5, with no clear D. From germline, CDR1 is SNHLY and CDR2 FYNNEI. This CDR3 has 13 amino acids. The germline V and J ends were trimmed by 2 bases and 4 bases, with 8 bases remaining between them. CDR3 sequence (DNA): TGTGCCAGCAGTGAAACAATTGGAGAGACCCAGTACTTC. Its protein is CASSETIGETQYF. Combining the CDR3 with reference TRBV2 and TRBJ2-5 gives the whole variable domain EPEVTQTPSHQVTQMGQEVILRCVPISNHLYFYWYRQILGQKVEFLVSFYNNEISEKSEIFDDQFSVERPDGSNFTLKIRSTKLEDSAMYFCASSETIGETQYFGPGTRLLVL.

The genes are TRBV11-1 and TRBJ2-1; no clear D. The germline V gene has CDR1 SGHAT and CDR2 FQDESV (reference sequence). This CDR3 has 14 residues. V lost 0 bases and J lost 3, with 6 bases in between. For the CDR3, the DNA is TGTGCCAGCAGCTTAGCGGGGATCTACAATGAGCAGTTCTTC. Its protein product is CASSLAGIYNEQFF.

The chain employs TRBV9 and TRBJ2-6, with 9 bases matching TRBD1. The CDR3 runs 18 residues. The V gene end was trimmed by 4 bases and the J gene end by 4 bases; junction bases not matched to a gene: 12. CDR1 and CDR2 from the germline V gene are SGDLS and YYNGEE. CDR3 in amino acids: CASSIRDRVEYGANVLTF. The CDR3 region has the DNA TGTGCCAGCAGCATCCGGGACAGGGTAGAGTACGGGGCCAACGTCCTGACTTTC.

In its sample, this clone was seen a few times. The chain uses TRBV27 and TRBJ2-2; weak D call: TRBD2 (5 bases). The CDR3 contains 15 residues. V was shortened by 5 bases and J by 4 bases, with 14 bases between the two germline ends. The germline V gene encodes CDR1 MNHEY and CDR2 SMNVEV (reference sequence). CDR3 residues: CASSTGPGSTGELFF. The CDR3 DNA is TGTGCCAGCAGTACTGGTCCGGGGAGCACCGGGGAGCTGTTTTTT.

The rearrangement uses TRBV30 and TRBJ1-2; D is undetermined. V was trimmed by 3 bases and J by 3 bases, leaving 5 bases between them. CDR3 length equals 11 residues. Germline V gene data show CDR1 as GTSNPN and CDR2 as SVGIG (reference sequence). CDR3 loop: CAWRHDYGYTF. The CDR3 DNA follows: TGTGCCTGGAGACATGACTATGGCTACACCTTC.

The V gene is TRBV5-6, the J gene TRBJ2-5, with 16 bases aligning to TRBD2. Germline CDR1 SGHDT, CDR2 YYEEEE. V dropped 4 bases and J dropped 0; count of bases not matched to a gene: 9. CDR3 length: 19 amino acids. CDR3 sequence (DNA): TGTGCCAGCAGCCCCGACGGGACTAGCGGGGGGGCCTACCAAGAGACCCAGTACTTC. Its translation is CASSPDGTSGGAYQETQYF.

The chain joins TRBV30 to TRBJ1-3; tentative D call: TRBD1 (6 bases). The V gene lost 2 bases and the J gene lost 3 bases, with 11 bases spanning the gap. The CDR3 totals 14 residues. CDR1 is GTSNPN and CDR2 is SVGIG in the germline V gene (reference sequence). The CDR3 is CAWSRGLDGNTIYF. For the CDR3, the DNA is TGTGCCTGGAGTCGGGGGCTGGATGGAAACACCATATATTTT.

The chain carries TRBV20-1 and TRBJ1-1, with a weak D call TRBD1 (5 bases). V was cut by 6 bases and J by 5 bases, with 10 bases left in between. Germline V gene data show CDR1 as DFQATT and CDR2 as SNEGSKA (reference sequence). The length of the CDR3 is 11 residues. This chain's CDR3 is CSAYRGTEAFF. Here the CDR3 DNA reads TGCAGTGCGTACCGGGGGACTGAAGCTTTCTTT.

This clone was detected a few times. The chain couples TRBV29-1 to TRBJ2-2, with D hard to call. Trimming left V 0 bases short and J 6 bases short, with 8 bases between. The CDR3 contains 13 residues. CDR1 is SQVTM and CDR2 is ANQGSEA in the germline V gene. DNA for the CDR3: TGCAGCGTTGAAGAGGAGTCCCCCGGGGAGCTGTTTTTT. The encoded protein is CSVEEESPGELFF.